Below, 19 T cell receptor beta chains from the same sample are listed, as sequenced in a study of blood T cell repertoires in COVID-19. Produced via immunoSEQ multiplex PCR; TCRdb's table is partial and in-frame only. The sample holds approximately 230,000 clones, around 86% seen once. Material for sequencing was peripheral blood. The receptor set was obtained from a man in his thirties or forties who had recovered from COVID-19.

The genes are TRBV27 and TRBJ2-7, with TRBD2 matching over 14 bases. CDR1 and CDR2 (germline): MNHEY, SMNVEV (reference sequence). CDR3 length: 16 amino acids. The V gene end was trimmed by 6 bases and the J gene end by 0 bases; junction bases not matched to a gene: 4. The DNA of the CDR3 is TGTGCCAGCAGAGGACTAGCGGGAGGAGGCTCCTACGAGCAGTACTTC. Translated: CASRGLAGGGSYEQYF.

The V and J genes are TRBV30 and TRBJ2-3; TRBD1 agrees at 7 bases. CDR3 size: 13 residues. Germline V gives CDR1 GTSNPN, CDR2 SVGIG (reference sequence). The junction had 3 bases not matched to a gene; V was cut back by 2 bases and J by 4 bases. The CDR3 protein is CAWSPGQSDTQYF. CDR3 nucleotides: TGTGCCTGGAGTCCGGGACAGTCAGATACGCAGTATTTT.

The chain carries TRBV7-2 and TRBJ2-1; 11 bases align to TRBD2. Germline V gene lookup returns CDR1 SGHTA and CDR2 FQGNSA. Unmatched junction bases numbered 5, after V lost 4 bases and J lost 6 bases. The CDR3 totals 15 residues. The CDR3 reads CASSWSSGGSNEQFF. CDR3 bases: TGTGCCAGCAGCTGGTCTAGCGGGGGGTCCAATGAGCAGTTCTTC.

The genes are TRBV30 and TRBJ1-5, with D tentatively TRBD1 (6 bases). V was pared by 0 bases and J by 0 bases, with 6 bases between. Germline V gives CDR1 GTSNPN, CDR2 SVGIG (reference sequence). The CDR3 covers 14 residues. CDR3 loop: CAWSVGGSNQPQHF. CDR3 sequence (DNA): TGTGCCTGGAGTGTAGGGGGTAGCAATCAGCCCCAGCATTTT.

The V gene is TRBV5-6, the J gene TRBJ2-5, with 7 bases matching TRBD1. With V trimmed by 0 bases and J by 2 bases, 4 bases remained unmatched. The CDR3 spans 15 residues. Germline CDR1 SGHDT, CDR2 YYEEEE. The CDR3 here is CASSLGRTGQETQYF. CDR3 bases: TGTGCCAGCAGCTTGGGGCGGACAGGACAAGAGACCCAGTACTTC.

The rearrangement links TRBV5-1 to TRBJ2-3; D is possibly TRBD1 (6 bases). This CDR3 is built from 14 residues. CDR1 is SGHRS and CDR2 is YFSETQ in the germline V gene. Between the trimmed V and J ends, which lost 2 bases and 5 bases, there was a span of 12 bases. The CDR3 nucleotides are TGCGCCAGCAGCTTTCAGGGGCCGAGAGATACGCAGTATTTT. Protein product: CASSFQGPRDTQYF.

The table lists this clone with a few counts. This chain joins TRBV11-2 and TRBJ1-2; TRBD1 is a possible D gene (6 bases). CDR1 and CDR2 from the germline V gene are SGHAT and FQNNGV. This CDR3 has 13 residues. V lost 5 bases to trimming and J lost 2 bases, with 9 bases between them. This CDR3 is CASSPGQNYGYTF. The CDR3 nucleotides are TGTGCCAGCAGCCCCGGACAGAACTATGGCTACACCTTC.

The V and J genes are TRBV7-9 and TRBJ1-3; D perhaps matches TRBD1 (6 bases). V lost 5 bases, J lost 0 bases, and 14 bases lay in between. The CDR3 covers 16 residues. Germline V gene data show CDR1 as SEHNR and CDR2 as FQNEAQ (reference sequence). CDR3 nucleotide sequence: TGTGCCAGCAGCCCCGCTGTGGACAGCTCTGGAAACACCATATATTTT. Protein product: CASSPAVDSSGNTIYF.

The chain links TRBV6-2 or TRBV6-3 to TRBJ1-1, with TRBD1 identical over 9 bases. This CDR3 comprises 17 residues. Germline CDR1 is MNHEY and CDR2 is SVGEGT. Germline trimming cut 5 bases from V and 1 base from J; bases unmatched to any gene: 11. CDR3 DNA: TGTGCCAGCAGTACTCACGACAGGGGGTGGACGAACACTGAAGCTTTCTTT. The encoded protein is CASSTHDRGWTNTEAFF.

The chain is built from TRBV5-1 and TRBJ1-1; possibly TRBD1 for D (6 bases). There are 16 residues in the CDR3. Trimming shortened V by 4 bases and J by 0 bases, and 16 bases separated the two germline ends. Germline V gene data show CDR1 as SGHRS and CDR2 as YFSETQ. CDR3 nucleotide sequence: TGCGCCAGCAGCCTATCCACTACAGGGCTGAACACTGAAGCTTTCTTT. Translation gives CASSLSTTGLNTEAFF.

The chain uses TRBV7-6 and TRBJ2-3; TRBD2 aligns across 8 bases. The CDR3 length is 15 residues. Germline V CDR1 and CDR2: SGHVS, FNYEAQ. With V trimmed by 3 bases and J by 3 bases, 5 bases remained unmatched. In nucleotides, the CDR3 is TGTGCCAGCAGCTTTACTAGCGGCATAACAGATACGCAGTATTTT. It is translated as CASSFTSGITDTQYF.

The chain couples TRBV28 to TRBJ1-1, with 7 nucleotides matching TRBD1. V was clipped by 6 bases and J by 4 bases; unmatched bases: 5. The CDR3 loop spans 13 amino acids. Germline V gene data show CDR1 as MDHEN and CDR2 as SYDVKM. CDR3 bases: TGTGCCAGCAGACTTACAGGGGTCACTGAAGCTTTCTTT. Translation: CASRLTGVTEAFF.

The genes are TRBV6-5 and TRBJ1-1; possibly TRBD1 for D (5 bases). Trimming stripped 2 bases from V and 11 bases from J, with 12 bases between. The CDR3 is made up of 12 amino acids. Per the germline V gene, CDR1 is MNHEY and CDR2 is SVGAGI. Here the CDR3 DNA reads TGTGCCAGCAGTTACCCCCAGGGTCGGGCTTTCTTT. Amino acid sequence: CASSYPQGRAFF.

V usage is TRBV9 and J usage is TRBJ2-1, with TRBD2 matching 13 bases. Germline-derived CDR1 and CDR2 are SGDLS and YYNGEE. V trimming: 4 bases; J trimming: 7 bases; junction bases outside the gene matches: 5. The CDR3 has 15 amino acids. In nucleotides, the CDR3 is TGTGCCAGCAGCTCACTAGCGGGGGGGCCAAATGAGCAGTTCTTC. It codes for CASSSLAGGPNEQFF.

The rearrangement links TRBV24-1 to TRBJ2-3, with D possibly matching TRBD1 (6 bases). The CDR3 contains 15 residues. V was cut by 3 bases and J by 4 bases, with 13 bases left in between. The germline V gene encodes CDR1 KGHDR and CDR2 SFDVKD. CDR3: CATSDPNRVPDTQYF. The CDR3 nucleotides read TGTGCCACCAGTGATCCGAACAGGGTCCCAGATACGCAGTATTTT.

This rearrangement joins TRBV4-1 to TRBJ2-4; the D is unclear. V lost 1 base, J lost 0 bases, and 10 bases lay in between. The CDR3 has 16 amino acids. The germline gives CDR1 MGHRA, CDR2 YSYEKL. The CDR3, as DNA: TGCGCCAGCAGCCAAGTCGACATCGGAGCCAAAAACATTCAGTACTTC. It codes for CASSQVDIGAKNIQYF.

The rearrangement uses TRBV5-1 and TRBJ1-3; D gene uncertain. Germline-derived CDR1 and CDR2 are SGHRS and YFSETQ. The CDR3 runs to 14 residues. V lost 2 bases to trimming and J lost 8 bases, with 14 bases between them. CDR3 coding DNA: TGCGCCAGCAGCTTTAACACGGGTAAAGACACCATATATTTT. Residues: CASSFNTGKDTIYF.

The chain uses TRBV5-1 and TRBJ2-5, with D possibly TRBD1 on 5 matching bases. Per the germline V gene, CDR1 is SGHRS and CDR2 is YFSETQ. The CDR3 is 13 residues long. Trimming took off 5 bases at V and 1 base at J, with 9 bases between the two ends. The CDR3 sequence: CASSTGAQETQYF. The CDR3 DNA reads TGCGCCAGCAGTACTGGGGCCCAAGAGACCCAGTACTTC.

Remarks on this clone: Other DNA sequences in this sample translate to the same CDR3. The gene calls are TRBV19 and TRBJ1-5, with 8 bases aligning to TRBD1. Germline V gene data show CDR1 as LNHDA and CDR2 as SQIVND (reference sequence). This CDR3 has 11 residues. The CDR3: CATGGNQPQHF. The DNA of the CDR3 is TGTGCTACAGGGGGGAATCAGCCCCAGCATTTT.